These 32 T cell receptor beta chains were all obtained from the same sample, sequenced in a study of Ad26.COV2.S vaccination and SARS-CoV-2 variants. The assay was immunoSEQ multiplex PCR, and TCRdb's table has in-frame clones only and misses some. The sample lists 250,000 or so clones; 87% were seen once. Treatment in this sample: about 20 received Ad26.COV2.S at low or high dose, single or two shots; a few received placebo; per-sample allocation not given. On day 63 after the first injection, vaccine and placebo recipients gave samples. The specimen was peripheral blood, collected in a trial of Ad26.COV2.S vaccine versus placebo. The receptor set was obtained from a person aged 18-65 years who received the Ad26.COV2.S COVID-19 vaccine or a placebo.

The V gene is TRBV4-3, the J gene TRBJ2-1; 8 nucleotides match TRBD1. Germline V lookup: CDR1 LGHNA, CDR2 YSLEER. The CDR3 has 16 amino acids. The V and J ends lost 3 bases and 4 bases, in that order; junction bases with no gene match: 8. CDR3 nucleotides: TGCGCCAGCAGCCATAGTACAGGGGGAAGGTACAATGAGCAGTTCTTC. It translates to CASSHSTGGRYNEQFF.

The chain uses TRBV28 and TRBJ2-1; unclear D gene. Per germline, CDR1 MDHEN and CDR2 SYDVKM. V lost 4 bases, J lost 9 bases, and 10 bases lay in between. CDR3 size: 12 residues. The CDR3 DNA reads TGTGCCAGCAGTTCTACGTCTTCTGAGCAGTTCTTC. Encoded protein: CASSSTSSEQFF.

This clone was seen just once. The V gene is TRBV19, the J gene TRBJ1-6; D gene ambiguous. V gave up 5 bases and J gave up 7 bases, with 9 bases separating them. From germline, CDR1 is LNHDA and CDR2 SQIVND (reference sequence). The CDR3 contains 13 residues. The CDR3: CASSFDLNSPLHF. The CDR3 DNA follows: TGTGCCAGTAGTTTTGACCTGAATTCACCCCTCCACTTT.

This chain links TRBV30 with TRBJ1-2; TRBD1 is a possible D gene (5 bases). Trimming left V 0 bases short and J 3 bases short, with 20 bases between. CDR3 length: 17 residues. Per germline, CDR1 GTSNPN and CDR2 SVGIG (reference sequence). DNA of the CDR3: TGTGCCTGGAGTGTAGGGAGGACAAGCTCTTGGGACTATGGCTACACCTTC. Its protein product is CAWSVGRTSSWDYGYTF.

The J gene is TRBJ1-6, the V gene TRBV7-2; D gene uncertain. This CDR3 has 13 amino acids. Germline V gene lookup returns CDR1 SGHTA and CDR2 FQGNSA. Trimming removed 1 base at V and 8 bases at J, with 6 bases between. As DNA, the CDR3 is TGTGCCAGCAGCTTAGATCGGGATTCACCCCTCCACTTT. Translation gives CASSLDRDSPLHF.

This chain uses TRBV5-6 with TRBJ2-7, with D tentatively TRBD1 or TRBD2 (5 bases each). This CDR3 contains 12 residues. V lost 4 bases to trimming and J lost 9 bases, with 14 bases between them. In germline, CDR1 is SGHDT, CDR2 YYEEEE. The CDR3 here is CASSRGVHPQYF. In nucleotides, the CDR3 is TGTGCCAGCAGCAGAGGGGTACACCCGCAGTACTTC.

The V and J genes are TRBV3-1 (or the pseudogene TRBV3-2) and TRBJ2-1; TRBD2 matches at 12 bases. V trimming: 4 bases; J trimming: 4 bases; junction bases outside the gene matches: 2. The germline CDR1 and CDR2 sequences are LGHDT and YNNKEL (reference sequence). The CDR3 runs 15 residues. The CDR3 is CASSLGLAGYNEQFF. CDR3 coding DNA: TGTGCCAGCAGCCTCGGACTAGCGGGGTACAATGAGCAGTTCTTC.

This chain connects TRBV9 to TRBJ1-4; D gene ambiguous. This CDR3 comprises 15 residues. Trimming removed 0 bases from V and 8 bases from J, with 14 bases in between. Germline loops: CDR1 SGDLS, CDR2 YYNGEE. CDR3 sequence: CASSVVNGDREKLFF. The CDR3 DNA follows: TGTGCCAGCAGCGTAGTAAACGGAGATCGGGAAAAACTGTTTTTT.

This chain uses TRBV30 with TRBJ1-6; the match to TRBD1 covers 8 bases. The CDR3 has 15 amino acids. V lost 4 bases, J lost 7 bases, and 9 bases stayed unmatched. Germline loops: CDR1 GTSNPN, CDR2 SVGIG (reference sequence). The DNA of the CDR3 is TGTGCCTGGAACCTAAACAGGGGGGGGAATTCACCCCTCCACTTT. It specifies CAWNLNRGGNSPLHF.

The chain combines TRBV28 with TRBJ1-5, with 8 bases that match TRBD1. The J segment lost 0 bases and the V segment lost 6 bases, leaving 10 bases of the junction unmatched. Germline V gene data show CDR1 as MDHEN and CDR2 as SYDVKM. The CDR3 is made up of 17 amino acids. The CDR3 DNA follows: TGTGCCAGCAGAACCGGGACAGGCGGTTATAGCAATCAGCCCCAGCATTTT. Translation gives CASRTGTGGYSNQPQHF.

The CDR3 loop is CAWSVTGSETQYF. CDR3 DNA sequence: TGTGCCTGGAGTGTGACAGGTTCCGAGACCCAGTACTTC. The chain is built from TRBV30 and TRBJ2-5; possible D gene TRBD1, 6 bases. The CDR3 has 13 residues. V lost 0 bases and J 5 bases, leaving 10 bases between the germline ends. Germline-derived CDR1 and CDR2 are GTSNPN and SVGIG (reference sequence). Combining the CDR3 with reference TRBV30 and TRBJ2-5 gives the whole variable domain SQTIHQWPATLVQPVGSPLSLECTVEGTSNPNLYWYRQAAGRGLQLLFYSVGIGQISSEVPQNLSASRPQDRQFILSSKKLLLSDSGFYLCAWSVTGSETQYFGPGTRLLVL.

The genes are TRBV2 and TRBJ1-1; no reliable D call. CDR1 is SNHLY and CDR2 is FYNNEI in the germline V gene. V lost 6 bases and J lost 1, with 12 bases in between. CDR3 length equals 14 residues. CDR3 bases: TGTGCCAGCAGCCCCGGGCCGTCGAACACTGAAGCTTTCTTT. Translating it yields CASSPGPSNTEAFF.

This clone has just a few counts. The rearrangement joins TRBV5-4 to TRBJ1-2; D may be TRBD1 (6 bases). The CDR3 is made up of 16 amino acids. The germline gives CDR1 SGHNT, CDR2 YYREEE (reference sequence). V was shortened by 4 bases and J by 4 bases, with 20 bases between the two germline ends. The CDR3 region has the DNA TGTGCCAGCAGCGAGGACAGCAAGCGCACCCTCTATGGCTACACCTTC. This codes for CASSEDSKRTLYGYTF.

This chain connects TRBV19 to TRBJ2-2; D is unclear. The CDR3 totals 12 residues. Looked up from germline, CDR1 is LNHDA and CDR2 is SQIVND (reference sequence). Trimming pared 1 base from V and 15 bases from J, leaving 12 bases between. CDR3 DNA sequence: TGTGCCAGTAGTATAGCCCCCCCGGAAATGTTTTTT. As protein: CASSIAPPEMFF.

CDR3 in amino acids: CATDSGQGDNEQFF. In DNA form, the CDR3 reads TGTGCCACCGACTCCGGACAGGGGGACAATGAGCAGTTCTTC. V and J are TRBV24-1 and TRBJ2-1, with 10 bases that match TRBD1. CDR1 is KGHDR and CDR2 is SFDVKD in the germline V gene. The CDR3 is 14 amino acids. J lost 5 bases, V lost 9 bases, and 6 bases had no gene match.

This clone came up many times. The CDR3, as DNA: TGTGCCTGGAGTAAGGAGGGGAGCTCCTATAATTCACCCCTCCACTTT. This codes for CAWSKEGSSYNSPLHF. This sequence joins TRBV30 and TRBJ1-6; TRBD1 might be the D (5 bases). V lost 2 bases to trimming and J lost 0 bases, with 11 bases between them. The CDR3 is made up of 16 amino acids. Germline V lookup: CDR1 GTSNPN, CDR2 SVGIG (reference sequence).

This chain connects TRBV20-1 to TRBJ1-4; D not certain. V gave up 6 bases and J gave up 8 bases, with 10 bases separating them. The CDR3 sequence is 11 residues long. Germline CDR1 DFQATT, CDR2 SNEGSKA (reference sequence). For the CDR3, the DNA is TGCAGTGCGGAGAAAAACGAAAAACTGTTTTTT. It codes for CSAEKNEKLFF.

The chain employs TRBV3-1 (or the pseudogene TRBV3-2) and TRBJ2-1; TRBD2 matches at 8 bases. Per germline, CDR1 LGHDT and CDR2 YNNKEL (reference sequence). This CDR3 has 15 amino acids. J lost 8 bases, V lost 4 bases, and 10 bases had no gene match. Here the CDR3 reads CASSPGTSGDYEQFF. The CDR3 DNA reads as TGTGCCAGCAGCCCTGGGACTAGTGGGGACTATGAGCAGTTCTTC.

This sequence joins TRBV5-1 and TRBJ2-6, with unresolved D. Per the germline V gene, CDR1 is SGHRS and CDR2 is YFSETQ. V lost 0 bases, J lost 0 bases, and 4 bases lay in between. CDR3 length: 15 residues. CDR3 residues: CASSLGVSGANVLTF. The DNA of the CDR3 is TGCGCCAGCAGCTTGGGCGTCTCTGGGGCCAACGTCCTGACTTTC.

The V gene is TRBV7-2, the J gene TRBJ1-5; TRBD1 matches at 11 bases. After removal of 2 bases from V and 4 bases from J, the junction contained 10 bases not matched to a gene. The CDR3 has 18 amino acids. Germline CDR1 reads SGHTA; CDR2 reads FQGNSA. CDR3 residues: CASSLYSLGTGGNQPQHF. CDR3 coding DNA: TGTGCCAGCAGCTTATATTCTTTGGGGACAGGGGGAAATCAGCCCCAGCATTTT.

The chain is built from TRBV5-1 and TRBJ2-3; 8 nucleotides agree with TRBD2. Germline-derived CDR1 and CDR2 are SGHRS and YFSETQ. V lost 5 bases and J lost 6; bases outside the gene matches: 11. CDR3 length: 15 amino acids. CDR3: CASRERGGSEDTQYF. DNA for the CDR3: TGCGCCAGCAGAGAACGCGGGGGGTCTGAGGATACGCAGTATTTT.

The chain links TRBV21-1 to TRBJ2-5; the DNA was not used to check the table's D call, TRBD2. TRBV21-1 is an annotated pseudogene. This CDR3 spans 22 amino acids. The CDR3: CASSHTISKGRVRRVGQETQYF. CDR3 nucleotide sequence: TGTGCCAGCAGTCACACTATTAGCAAAGGTCGCGTGAGGAGAGTTGGGCAAGAGACCCAGTACTTC.

This chain joins TRBV19 and TRBJ2-2; D is unresolved. CDR3 length equals 12 residues. Germline assignment: CDR1 LNHDA and CDR2 SQIVND (reference sequence). Trimming left V 7 bases short and J 10 bases short, with 13 bases between. The CDR3 spells CASTHGGPELFF. The CDR3 DNA reads as TGTGCCAGTACTCATGGTGGTCCGGAGCTGTTTTTT.

V gene TRBV2 combines with J gene TRBJ2-7, with a tentative D call TRBD1 (5 bases). The V end lost 8 bases, the J end lost 3 bases, and 11 bases lay between the germline ends. Per the germline V gene, CDR1 is SNHLY and CDR2 is FYNNEI. This CDR3 is 12 amino acids long. The CDR3 nucleotides are TGTGCCAGCTCTCGGACAAACTACGAGCAGTACGTC. This gives the protein CASSRTNYEQYV.

In nucleotides, the CDR3 is TGCGCCAGCAGTCTCAACAGGGTTGGGCACTATGGCTACACCTTC. As protein: CASSLNRVGHYGYTF. The genes are TRBV23-1 and TRBJ1-2; D possibly corresponds to TRBD1 (6 bases). TRBV23-1 is sorted into the ORF group, with uncertain function. The CDR3 covers 15 residues. The V end lost 4 bases, the J end lost 3 bases, and 15 bases lay between the germline ends.

This chain connects TRBV7-2 to TRBJ2-5; possible D gene TRBD1, 6 bases. Germline assignment: CDR1 SGHTA and CDR2 FQGNSA. This CDR3 spans 14 amino acids. The V and J ends lost 5 bases and 4 bases respectively, with 14 bases between them. CDR3 sequence: CASSLSGQSETQYF. Written as DNA, the CDR3 is TGTGCCAGCAGCCTCTCCGGACAGTCAGAGACCCAGTACTTC.

The chain is built from TRBV29-1 and TRBJ2-1; 8 bases agree with TRBD1. V was clipped by 2 bases and J by 5 bases; unmatched bases: 8. CDR1 is SQVTM and CDR2 is ANQGSEA in the germline V gene. The CDR3 consists of 15 residues. In nucleotides, the CDR3 is TGCAGCGTTGAACAGGACAGGGCATTCGACAATGAGCAGTTCTTC. Protein: CSVEQDRAFDNEQFF.

In this sample, this clone turned up once. This chain uses TRBV11-2 with TRBJ2-7; TRBD1 might be the D (6 bases). This CDR3 is 16 amino acids long. From germline, CDR1 is SGHAT and CDR2 FQNNGV. With 5 bases removed from V and 3 bases from J, the gap between germline ends came to 20 bases. CDR3 sequence: CASSPLRATGGYEQYF. In DNA, the CDR3 is TGTGCCAGCAGCCCACTTAGAGCGACAGGAGGCTACGAGCAGTACTTC.

The V and J genes are TRBV4-1 and TRBJ2-3; 10 bases map to TRBD1. The germline V gene encodes CDR1 MGHRA and CDR2 YSYEKL. V lost 1 base and J lost 5; bases outside the gene matches: 3. This CDR3 contains 15 residues. CDR3 coding DNA: TGCGCCAGCAGCCAAGGACAGGGGGCGTTAGATACGCAGTATTTT. It translates to CASSQGQGALDTQYF.

The chain links TRBV10-3 to TRBJ1-6; 7 nucleotides match TRBD1. CDR3 length: 15 residues. Trimming took 2 bases from V and 9 from J; bases not matched to a gene: 7. The germline V gene encodes CDR1 ENHRY and CDR2 SYGVKD. CDR3 DNA: TGTGCCATCAGTGAGGACAGGGCCAGGGGTTCACCCCTCCACTTT. This translates into CAISEDRARGSPLHF.

This clone was observed once. The rearrangement joins TRBV19 to TRBJ2-1; no clear D gene. The V gene lost 1 base and the J gene lost 0 bases, with 10 bases spanning the gap. The CDR3 has 16 amino acids. Germline-derived CDR1 and CDR2 are LNHDA and SQIVND (reference sequence). As DNA, the CDR3 is TGTGCCAGTAGTATAGGGGCCGCAGTCTCCTACAATGAGCAGTTCTTC. It is translated as CASSIGAAVSYNEQFF.

The chain links TRBV5-1 to TRBJ2-7; 7 bases agree with TRBD1. The CDR3 length is 13 residues. J was trimmed by 5 bases and V by 2 bases; bases with no gene match: 4. Germline CDR1 is SGHRS and CDR2 is YFSETQ. The CDR3 DNA reads TGCGCCAGCAGCTTCACAGGGGTGAACGAGCAGTACTTC. As protein: CASSFTGVNEQYF.